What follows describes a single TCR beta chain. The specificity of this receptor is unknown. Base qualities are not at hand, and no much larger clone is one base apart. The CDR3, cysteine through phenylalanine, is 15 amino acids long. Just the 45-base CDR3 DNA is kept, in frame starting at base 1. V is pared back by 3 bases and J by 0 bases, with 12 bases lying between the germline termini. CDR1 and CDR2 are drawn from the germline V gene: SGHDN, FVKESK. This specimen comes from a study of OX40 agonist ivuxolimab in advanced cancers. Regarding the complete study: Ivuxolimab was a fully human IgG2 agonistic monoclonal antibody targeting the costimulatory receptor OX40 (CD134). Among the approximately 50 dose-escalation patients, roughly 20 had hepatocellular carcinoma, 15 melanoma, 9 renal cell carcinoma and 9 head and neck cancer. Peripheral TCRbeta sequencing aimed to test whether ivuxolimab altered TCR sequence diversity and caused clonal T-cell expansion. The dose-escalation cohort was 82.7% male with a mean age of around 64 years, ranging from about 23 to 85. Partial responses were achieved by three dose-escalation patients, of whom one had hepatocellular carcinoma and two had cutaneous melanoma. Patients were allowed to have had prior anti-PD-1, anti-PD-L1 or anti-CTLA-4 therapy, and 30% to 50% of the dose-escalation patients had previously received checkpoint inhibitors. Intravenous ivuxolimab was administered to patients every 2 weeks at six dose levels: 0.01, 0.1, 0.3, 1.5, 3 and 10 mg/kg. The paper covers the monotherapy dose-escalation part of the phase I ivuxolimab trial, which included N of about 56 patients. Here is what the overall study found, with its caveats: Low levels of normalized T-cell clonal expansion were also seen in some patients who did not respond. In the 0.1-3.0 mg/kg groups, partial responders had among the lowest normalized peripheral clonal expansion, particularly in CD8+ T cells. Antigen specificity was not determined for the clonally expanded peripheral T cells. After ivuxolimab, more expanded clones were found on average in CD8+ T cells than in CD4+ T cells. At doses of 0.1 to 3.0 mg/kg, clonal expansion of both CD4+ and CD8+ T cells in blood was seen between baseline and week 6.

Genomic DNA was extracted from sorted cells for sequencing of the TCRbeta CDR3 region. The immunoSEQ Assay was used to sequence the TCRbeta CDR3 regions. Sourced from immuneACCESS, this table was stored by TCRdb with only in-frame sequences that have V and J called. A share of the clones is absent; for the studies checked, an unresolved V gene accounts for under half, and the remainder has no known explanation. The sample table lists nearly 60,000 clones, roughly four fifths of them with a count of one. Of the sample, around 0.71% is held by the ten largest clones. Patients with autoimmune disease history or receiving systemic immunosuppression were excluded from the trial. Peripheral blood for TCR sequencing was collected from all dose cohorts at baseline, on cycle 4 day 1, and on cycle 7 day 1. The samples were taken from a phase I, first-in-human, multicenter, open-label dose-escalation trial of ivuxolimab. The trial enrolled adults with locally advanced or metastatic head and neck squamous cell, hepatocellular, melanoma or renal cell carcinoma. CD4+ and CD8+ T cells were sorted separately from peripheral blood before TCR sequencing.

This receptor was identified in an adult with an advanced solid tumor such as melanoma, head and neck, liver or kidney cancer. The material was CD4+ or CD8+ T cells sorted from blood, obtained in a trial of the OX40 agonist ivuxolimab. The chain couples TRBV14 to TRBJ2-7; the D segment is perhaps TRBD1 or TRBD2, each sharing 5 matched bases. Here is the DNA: TGTGCCAGCAGCCATGGGACGGGCCGCTCCTACGAGCAGTACTTC. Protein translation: CASSHGTGRSYEQYF.